The present T cell receptor (beta chain) was sequenced within a study of T-cell reconstitution after alpha-beta-depleted transplantation in children. A library of TCRbeta sequences, prepared with unique molecular identifiers, was generated. TCRdb analysed the PCR reads with MiXCR anew, one entry per CDR3 protein. The sample lists some 590,000 distinct CDR3 sequences; under 12% were seen once. This clonotype originated in a human donor who donated a stem cell graft to a child with acute myeloid leukemia. The sequencing used PBMCs from the stem cell graft donor, collected from the stem cell graft.

As DNA, the CDR3 is TGTGCCAGCAGCCACGCGGGACTCCCACCCTATAATGAAAAACTGTTTTTT. This translates into CASSHAGLPPYNEKLFF. The gene calls are TRBV3-1 and TRBJ1-4; D may be TRBD1 (5 bases). Trimming removed 3 bases at V and 4 bases at J, with 18 bases between. The germline gives CDR1 LGHDT, CDR2 YNNKEL (reference sequence). The CDR3 totals 17 residues.